This record concerns one T cell receptor (beta chain) sequence. Its target is unknown. Here immunoSEQ multiplex PCR was the method, and the copy in TCRdb shows in-frame clones only, minus some. The sample lists 6,500 to 9,000 clones; 60% to 80% were seen once. The data were taken from a study of cytotoxic CD8 clonotypes in ibrutinib-treated CLL. Study results and caveats: Clonality went up at ibrutinib response and then declined back toward baseline at progression.

CDR1 SQVTM and CDR2 ANQGSEA come from the germline V gene. CDR3 length: 13 amino acids. The V gene end was trimmed by 4 bases and the J gene end by 6 bases; junction bases not matched to a gene: 5. V usage is TRBV29-1 and J usage is TRBJ2-3, with 9 nucleotides matching TRBD1. Sequences were derived from PBMCs, sampled before ibrutinib treatment. This TCR was sampled from a human donor with chronic lymphocytic leukemia. The CDR3 DNA reads TGCAGCGTTGCACAGGGGGCGGGGGATACGCAGTATTTT. Translating it yields CSVAQGAGDTQYF.